The present T cell receptor beta chain was sequenced within a study of T cell responses to AZD1222 COVID-19 vaccine. In its sample, this clone was seen a few times. Its antigen is as yet unknown. In germline, CDR1 is SGHTA, CDR2 FQGTGA. Trimming stripped 4 bases from V and 7 bases from J, with 10 bases between. This CDR3 is 13 amino acids long. General study findings and limits: The donors showed a predominance of white British ancestry and of females, with possible underestimation of clonal diversity. Unmutated variant regions reportedly attract nearly half of all spike-specific TCRs.

Assay: immunoSEQ multiplex PCR; the TCRdb copy retains only in-frame clones and omits some. The repertoire holds roughly 120,000 clones, with 88% as singletons. The chain uses TRBV7-3 and TRBJ2-2; D may match TRBD1 or TRBD2 (6 bases each). This receptor was identified in an adult in good health. Sample: peripheral blood, taken on day 0 of AZD1222 vaccination. CDR3 amino acids: CASSSGGYGELFF. DNA for the CDR3: TGTGCCAGCAGCTCCGGGGGCTACGGGGAGCTGTTTTTT. The variable domain in full, completed from reference TRBV7-3 and TRBJ2-2, reads GAGVSQTPSNKVTEKGKYVELRCDPISGHTALYWYRQSLGQGPEFLIYFQGTGAADDSGLPNDRFFAVRPEGSVSTLKIQRTERGDSAVYLCASSSGGYGELFFGEGSRLTVL.